This T cell receptor (beta chain) was sequenced for a study of blood T cell repertoires in COVID-19. Study context: COVID-19 samples collected from the United States, Italy and Spain covered acute and convalescent phases. Sources were T cells, B-cell-depleted T cells, or PBMCs; the material itself was cDNA or gDNA.

The CDR3 has 16 residues. The V segment lost 5 bases and the J segment 1 base; nucleotides outside the gene matches: 7. Germline CDR1 KGHDR, CDR2 SFDVKD. Per the original methods: Scientists estimated how many nucleated cells there were by amplifying reference gene primers. The repertoire was sequenced with immunoSEQ multiplex PCR; TCRdb's copy has only in-frame clones and lacks some. D and trimming were read from the DNA, whereas the V and J calls and clone size are those reported in that table. The table includes hundreds of thousands of clones, 85% detected once. This receptor was taken from a human donor in a cohort sampled during active COVID-19. V is TRBV24-1 and J is TRBJ2-3; 8 bases agree with TRBD1. Sequencing was carried out using peripheral blood. The DNA for the CDR3 is TGTGCCACCAGTGTAAACGACAGGGGAGGCACAGATACGCAGTATTTT. Protein product: CATSVNDRGGTDTQYF.